This TCR beta chain was captured by sequencing in a study of beta chain features in type 1 diabetes (dated 2018 in TCRdb). Regarding the study in general: Patients and healthy donors did not differ in mean age, gender distribution, total cell number or subset yield. Across all samples, almost 110 million sorted cells were examined, and cell number per subset correlated strongly with RNA yield. The study compared TCRB repertoires of sorted circulating CD4+ T cell subsets between recently diagnosed type 1 diabetes patients and matched healthy donors. Naive and central memory subsets were obtained from all 30 or so donors, but regulatory and stem cell-like memory subsets were isolated from only 8 patients and roughly eight healthy donors.

A single peripheral blood draw of approximately 120 mL on average was collected from each donor into heparinised tubes. Naive, central memory, regulatory and stem cell-like memory CD4+ T cells were sorted on a BD FACSAria II using a panel including CD45RO, CCR7, CD25, CD127, CD95 and CD27. Every sorted population had a purity above 98%. PBMCs were isolated immediately by Lymphoprep density gradient centrifugation and stained directly without culture. So that batch effects would be minimized, each experiment stained and sorted samples in pairs, pairing one healthy donor with one patient. The entire amount of isolated RNA was reverse transcribed using the High Capacity cDNA Reverse Transcription Kit, so the sequenced TCRB transcripts were expressed ones. For stem cell-like memory T cell samples, survey-depth immunoSEQ sequencing was used, averaging about 1 million total reads per sample. Sorted cells were lysed in RLT buffer and RNA was extracted with DNase-treated RNeasy Micro or Mini kits, depending on cell number. Each cell subset was processed separately to prevent cross-contamination, with patient and healthy donor samples processed together. The immunoSEQ multiplex PCR was used to amplify TCRB sequences from cDNA, generating 87-bp fragments that spanned the CDR3 region. The amplicons were sequenced using the Illumina HiSeq platform. The paper's processing steps were these. Synthetic template baselines were used to correct PCR bias computationally, reads within Hamming distance 2 were collapsed together, and singletons that could not be merged were discarded. Reads were aligned to IMGT to assign V, D and J genes, CDR3 length, and insertions or deletions at six rearrangement sites. Within each subset, clonotype counts were normalized to sorted cell number, and only after that were true diversity and Gini coefficients computed with the tcR R package. Repertoire sharing was quantified using the overlap coefficient calculated on TCRB nucleotide sequences. TCRdb provides this immuneACCESS table in a form limited to in-frame rearrangements. Some clones are lacking; in checked studies, under half of them reflect an unresolved V gene, and why the rest are absent is not known. V, J and clone size were drawn from that table, and D and trimming were deduced from the DNA. This sample comprises about 16,000 clones, about 55% of them detected only once. Jointly, the top ten make up less than 0.5% of the sample.

About this clone itself: Its antigen has not been determined. No much larger clonotype is one base removed from it; base qualities were not supplied.

The germline ends are 14 bases apart after V is trimmed by 6 bases and J by 3 bases. Based on the germline V gene (reference sequence), the CDR1 and CDR2 sequences are MNHEY and SMNVEV. Measured from the cysteine to the phenylalanine, the CDR3 is 14 residues long. CDR3 DNA only is kept here, 42 bases in frame from base 1. What the research found in general, with its limitations: Because cDNA was sequenced instead of genomic DNA, activated cells with high expression could be over-represented, although the groups did not differ in activation or CD3 levels. Naive, central memory and regulatory TCRB repertoires appeared to be more alike among patients than among healthy donors. Because the HLA sub-analyses included only small numbers of individuals, any influence of HLA type on TCRB rearrangement was left unresolved. In all four CD4+ subsets, TCRB CDR3 length was moderately but significantly shorter in type 1 diabetes patients. At VDJ recombination sites, patients with type 1 diabetes made fewer insertions and deleted more nucleotides, a pattern implying thymic rearrangement abnormalities. PCR might favor shorter templates, but patient and control samples were amplified and corrected together, so any skew would affect both groups equally.

The V gene is TRBV27 and the J gene is TRBJ1-1; the D segment could be TRBD1, given 6 matching bases. This receptor was taken from a woman aged 18-29 years in good health. What was sequenced was stem cell memory CD4+ T cells from blood. Explained via the paper, the cell subset or site label denotes: stem cell-like memory CD4+ T cells. CDR3 sequence: CASRRTGFDTEAFF. In nucleotides, the sequence is TGTGCCAGCAGACGAACAGGGTTTGACACTGAAGCTTTCTTT.